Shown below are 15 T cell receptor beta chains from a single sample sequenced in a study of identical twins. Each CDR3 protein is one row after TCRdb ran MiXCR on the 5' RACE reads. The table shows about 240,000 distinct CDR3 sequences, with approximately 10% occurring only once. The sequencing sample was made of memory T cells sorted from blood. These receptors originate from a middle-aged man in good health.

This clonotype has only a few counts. In DNA, the CDR3 is TGCAGCGTTGAAGTGGGGATAACGGATACGCAGTATTTT. Translated, it gives CSVEVGITDTQYF. The rearrangement links TRBV29-1 to TRBJ2-3; D is uncertain. The V end lost 1 base, the J end lost 6 bases, and 11 bases lay between the germline ends. Germline loops: CDR1 SQVTM, CDR2 ANQGSEA. This CDR3 spans 13 amino acids.

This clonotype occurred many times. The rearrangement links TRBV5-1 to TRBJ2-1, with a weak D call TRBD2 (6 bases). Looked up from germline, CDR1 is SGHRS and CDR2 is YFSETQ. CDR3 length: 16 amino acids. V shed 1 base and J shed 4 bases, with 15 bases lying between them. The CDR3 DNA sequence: TGCGCCAGCAGCTTGAGTAGACTAGGGAATTACAATGAGCAGTTCTTC. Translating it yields CASSLSRLGNYNEQFF.

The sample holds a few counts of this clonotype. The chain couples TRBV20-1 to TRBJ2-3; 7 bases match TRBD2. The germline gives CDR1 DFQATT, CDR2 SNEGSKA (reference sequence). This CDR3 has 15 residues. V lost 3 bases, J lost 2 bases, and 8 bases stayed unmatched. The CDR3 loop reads CSASLERGYTDTQYF. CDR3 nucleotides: TGCAGTGCTAGTCTTGAGCGGGGCTACACAGATACGCAGTATTTT.

The CDR3 nucleotides are TGTGCCAGCAGTCCTGACAGCTATGGCAATCAGCCCCAGCATTTT. Amino acid sequence: CASSPDSYGNQPQHF. V and J are TRBV27 and TRBJ1-5, with D possibly being TRBD1 (5 bases). Germline-derived CDR1 and CDR2 are MNHEY and SMNVEV (reference sequence). The CDR3 loop spans 15 amino acids. V lost 5 bases and J 2 bases, leaving 13 bases between the germline ends.

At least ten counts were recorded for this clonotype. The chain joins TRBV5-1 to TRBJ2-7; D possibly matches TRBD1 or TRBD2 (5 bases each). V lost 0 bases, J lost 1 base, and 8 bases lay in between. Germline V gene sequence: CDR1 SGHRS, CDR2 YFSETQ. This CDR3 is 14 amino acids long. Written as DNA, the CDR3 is TGCGCCAGCAGCTTGGGGGACCAATCCTACGAGCAGTACTTC. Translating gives CASSLGDQSYEQYF.

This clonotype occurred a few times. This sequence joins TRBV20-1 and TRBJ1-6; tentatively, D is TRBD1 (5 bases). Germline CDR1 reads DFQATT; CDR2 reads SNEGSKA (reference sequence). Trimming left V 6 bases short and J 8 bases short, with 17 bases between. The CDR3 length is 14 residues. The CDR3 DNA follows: TGCAGTGCGGTCGGGGGATGGAGTGATTCACCCCTCCACTTT. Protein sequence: CSAVGGWSDSPLHF.

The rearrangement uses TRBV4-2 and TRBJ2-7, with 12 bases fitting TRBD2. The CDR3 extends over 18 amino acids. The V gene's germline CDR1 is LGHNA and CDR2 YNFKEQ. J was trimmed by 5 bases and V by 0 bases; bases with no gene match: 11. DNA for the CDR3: TGTGCCAGCAGCCAAGAAAGGAGGCTAGCGGGGGGGCCGGACGAGCAGTACTTC. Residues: CASSQERRLAGGPDEQYF.

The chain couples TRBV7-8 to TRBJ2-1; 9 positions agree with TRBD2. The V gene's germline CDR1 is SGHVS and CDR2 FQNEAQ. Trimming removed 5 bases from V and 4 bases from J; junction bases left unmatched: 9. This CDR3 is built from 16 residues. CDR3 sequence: CASSAHPSGVYNEQFF. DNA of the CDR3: TGTGCCAGCAGCGCCCACCCTAGCGGGGTTTACAATGAGCAGTTCTTC.

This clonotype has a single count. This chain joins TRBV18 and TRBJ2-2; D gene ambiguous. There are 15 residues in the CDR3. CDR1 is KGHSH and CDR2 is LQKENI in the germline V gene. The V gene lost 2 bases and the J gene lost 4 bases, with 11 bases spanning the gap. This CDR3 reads CASSPTHRPTGELFF. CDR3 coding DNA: TGTGCCAGCTCACCAACTCACCGGCCCACCGGGGAGCTGTTTTTT. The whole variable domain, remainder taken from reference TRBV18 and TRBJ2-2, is NAGVMQNPRHLVRRRGQEARLRCSPMKGHSHVYWYRQLPEEGLKFMVYLQKENIIDESGMPKERFSAEFPKEGPSILRIQQVVRGDSAAYFCASSPTHRPTGELFFGEGSRLTVL.

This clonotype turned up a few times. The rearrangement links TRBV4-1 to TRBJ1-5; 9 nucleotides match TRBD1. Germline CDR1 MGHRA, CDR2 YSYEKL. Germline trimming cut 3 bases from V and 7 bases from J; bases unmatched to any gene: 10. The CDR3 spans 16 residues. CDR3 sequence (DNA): TGCGCCAGCAGCCAGATCGGTACAGGGGGCGGGCAGCCCCAGCATTTT. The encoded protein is CASSQIGTGGGQPQHF.

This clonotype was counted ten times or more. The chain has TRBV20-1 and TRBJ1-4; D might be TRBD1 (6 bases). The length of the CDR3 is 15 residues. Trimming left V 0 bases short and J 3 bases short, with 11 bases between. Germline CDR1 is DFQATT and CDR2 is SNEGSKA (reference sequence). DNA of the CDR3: TGCAGTGCTAGAGATGGCGGGGGCGCTAATGAAAAACTGTTTTTT. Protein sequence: CSARDGGGANEKLFF.

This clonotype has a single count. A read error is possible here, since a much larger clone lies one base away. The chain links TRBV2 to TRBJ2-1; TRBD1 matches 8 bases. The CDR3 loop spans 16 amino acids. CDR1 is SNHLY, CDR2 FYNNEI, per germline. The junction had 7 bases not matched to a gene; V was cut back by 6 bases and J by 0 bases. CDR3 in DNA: TGTGCCAGCAGAAGGGGACAGGAAACCTCCTACAATGAGCAGTTCTTC. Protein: CASRRGQETSYNEQFF.

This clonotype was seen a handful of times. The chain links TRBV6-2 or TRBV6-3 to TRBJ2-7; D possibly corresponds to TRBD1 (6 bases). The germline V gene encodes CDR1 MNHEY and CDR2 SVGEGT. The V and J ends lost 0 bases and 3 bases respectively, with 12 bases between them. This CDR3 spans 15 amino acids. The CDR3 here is CASSYSQGIGYEQYF. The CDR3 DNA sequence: TGTGCCAGCAGTTACTCACAGGGAATCGGCTACGAGCAGTACTTC.

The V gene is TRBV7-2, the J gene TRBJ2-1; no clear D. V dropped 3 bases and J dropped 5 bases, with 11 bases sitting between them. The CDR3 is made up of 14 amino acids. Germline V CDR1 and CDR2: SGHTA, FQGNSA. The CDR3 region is CASSLVWKDNEQFF. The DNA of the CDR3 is TGTGCCAGCAGCTTGGTCTGGAAGGACAATGAGCAGTTCTTC.

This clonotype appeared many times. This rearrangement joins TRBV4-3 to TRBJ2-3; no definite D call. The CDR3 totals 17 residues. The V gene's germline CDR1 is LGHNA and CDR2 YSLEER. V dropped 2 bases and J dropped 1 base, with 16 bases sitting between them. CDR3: CASSQWTGPPGTDTQYF. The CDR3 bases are TGCGCCAGCAGCCAATGGACGGGCCCACCGGGCACAGATACGCAGTATTTT.